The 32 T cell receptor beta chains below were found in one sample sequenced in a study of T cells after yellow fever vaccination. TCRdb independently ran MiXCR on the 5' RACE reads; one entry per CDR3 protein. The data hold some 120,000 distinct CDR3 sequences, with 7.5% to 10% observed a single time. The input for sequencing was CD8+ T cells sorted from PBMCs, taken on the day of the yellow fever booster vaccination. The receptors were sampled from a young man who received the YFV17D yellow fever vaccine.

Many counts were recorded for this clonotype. The CDR3 DNA reads as TGCGCCAGCAGCCAAGATATCGGGGACTACAATGAGCAGTTCTTC. Residues: CASSQDIGDYNEQFF. J is TRBJ2-1 and V is TRBV4-3; maybe TRBD2 (5 bases). In germline, CDR1 is LGHNA, CDR2 YSLEER. Trimming took 0 bases from V and 3 from J, leaving 9 bases between them. The CDR3 is 15 residues long.

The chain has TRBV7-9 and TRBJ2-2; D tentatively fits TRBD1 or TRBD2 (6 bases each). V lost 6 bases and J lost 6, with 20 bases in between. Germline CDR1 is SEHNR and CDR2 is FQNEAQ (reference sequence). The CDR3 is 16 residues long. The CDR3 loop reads CASRFITGGGAGELFF. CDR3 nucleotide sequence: TGTGCCAGCAGATTTATTACCGGGGGCGGCGCCGGGGAGCTGTTTTTT. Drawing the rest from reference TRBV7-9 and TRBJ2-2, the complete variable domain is DTGVSQNPRHKITKRGQNVTFRCDPISEHNRLYWYRQTLGQGPEFLTYFQNEAQLEKSRLLSDRFSAERPKGSFSTLEIQRTEQGDSAMYLCASRFITGGGAGELFFGEGSRLTVL.

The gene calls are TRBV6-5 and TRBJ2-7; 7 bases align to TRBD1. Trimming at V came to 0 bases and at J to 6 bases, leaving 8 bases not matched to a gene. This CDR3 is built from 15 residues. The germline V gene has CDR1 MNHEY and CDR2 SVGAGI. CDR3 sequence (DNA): TGTGCCAGCAGTTACTCGAGAACAGGGGTTCGCGAGCAGTACTTC. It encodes CASSYSRTGVREQYF.

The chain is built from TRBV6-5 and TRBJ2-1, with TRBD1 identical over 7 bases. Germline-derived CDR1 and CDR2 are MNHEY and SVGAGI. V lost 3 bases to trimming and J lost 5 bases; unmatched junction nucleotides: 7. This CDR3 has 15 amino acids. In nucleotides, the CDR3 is TGTGCCAGCAGTTATTCACAGGGGTACCACAATGAGCAGTTCTTC. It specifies CASSYSQGYHNEQFF.

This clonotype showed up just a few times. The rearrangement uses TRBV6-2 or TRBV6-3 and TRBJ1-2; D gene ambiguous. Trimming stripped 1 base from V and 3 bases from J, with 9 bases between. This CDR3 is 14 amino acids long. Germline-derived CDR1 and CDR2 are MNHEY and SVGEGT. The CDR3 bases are TGTGCCAGCAGTTACTTCGGCGGAGACTATGGCTACACCTTC. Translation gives CASSYFGGDYGYTF.

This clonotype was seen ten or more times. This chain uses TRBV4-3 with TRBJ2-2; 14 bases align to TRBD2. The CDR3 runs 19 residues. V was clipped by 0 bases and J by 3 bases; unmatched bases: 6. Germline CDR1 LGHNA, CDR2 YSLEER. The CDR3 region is CASSQDLGLAGDHTGELFF. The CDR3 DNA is TGCGCCAGCAGCCAAGATCTGGGACTAGCGGGGGACCACACCGGGGAGCTGTTTTTT.

The DNA for the CDR3 is TGTGCCAGCAGCCCTACTGGGGGGATTCAAGAGACCCAGTACTTC. The encoded protein is CASSPTGGIQETQYF. The gene calls are TRBV7-3 and TRBJ2-5; a possible D gene is TRBD2 (6 bases). Germline assignment: CDR1 SGHTA and CDR2 FQGTGA. CDR3 length: 15 residues. Trimming pared 5 bases from V and 2 bases from J, leaving 15 bases between. The full variable domain, rest sourced from reference TRBV7-3 and TRBJ2-5, is GAGVSQTPSNKVTEKGKYVELRCDPISGHTALYWYRQSLGQGPEFLIYFQGTGAADDSGLPNDRFFAVRPEGSVSTLKIQRTERGDSAVYLCASSPTGGIQETQYFGPGTRLLVL.

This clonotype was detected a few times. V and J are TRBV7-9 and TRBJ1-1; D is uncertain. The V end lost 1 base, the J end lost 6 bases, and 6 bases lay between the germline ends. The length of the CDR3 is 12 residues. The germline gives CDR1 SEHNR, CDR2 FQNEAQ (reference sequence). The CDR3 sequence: CASSLGASEAFF. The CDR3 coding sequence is TGTGCCAGCAGCTTAGGGGCCTCTGAAGCTTTCTTT.

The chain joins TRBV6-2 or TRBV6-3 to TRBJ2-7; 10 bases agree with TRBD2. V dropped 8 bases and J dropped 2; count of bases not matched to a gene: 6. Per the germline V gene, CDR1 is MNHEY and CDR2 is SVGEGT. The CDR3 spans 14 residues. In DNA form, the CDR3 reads TGTGCCAGCCAGCGGGGGGGACGAACCTACGAGCAGTACTTC. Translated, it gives CASQRGGRTYEQYF.

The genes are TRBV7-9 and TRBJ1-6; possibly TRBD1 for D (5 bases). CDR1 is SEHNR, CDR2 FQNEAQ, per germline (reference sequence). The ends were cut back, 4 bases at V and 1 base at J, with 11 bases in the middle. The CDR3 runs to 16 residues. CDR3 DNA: TGTGCCAGCAGCTCGGACAACTTATCCTATAATTCACCCCTCCACTTT. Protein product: CASSSDNLSYNSPLHF. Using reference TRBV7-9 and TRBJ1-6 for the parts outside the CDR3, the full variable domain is DTGVSQNPRHKITKRGQNVTFRCDPISEHNRLYWYRQTLGQGPEFLTYFQNEAQLEKSRLLSDRFSAERPKGSFSTLEIQRTEQGDSAMYLCASSSDNLSYNSPLHFGNGTRLTVT.

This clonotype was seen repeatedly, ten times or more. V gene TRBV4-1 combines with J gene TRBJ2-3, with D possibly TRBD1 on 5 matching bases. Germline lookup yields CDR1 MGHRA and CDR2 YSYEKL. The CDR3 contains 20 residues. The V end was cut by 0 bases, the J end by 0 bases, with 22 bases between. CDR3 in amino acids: CASSQDWGRVIVSSTDTQYF. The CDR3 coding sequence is TGCGCCAGCAGCCAAGATTGGGGCAGGGTTATTGTTTCTAGCACAGATACGCAGTATTTT.

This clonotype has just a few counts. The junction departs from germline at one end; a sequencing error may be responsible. For the CDR3, the DNA is TGTGCCAGCAGTTGGACAGCGAACACTGAAGCTTTCTTT. The encoded protein is CASSWTANTEAFF. This chain joins TRBV5-1 and TRBJ1-1, with D possibly TRBD1 on 6 matching bases. Per germline, CDR1 SGHRS and CDR2 YFSETQ. This CDR3 is built from 13 residues. Using reference TRBV5-1 and TRBJ1-1 for the parts outside the CDR3, the full variable domain is KAGVTQTPRYLIKTRGQQVTLSCSPISGHRSVSWYQQTPGQGLQFLFEYFSETQRNKGNFPGRFSGRQFSNSRSEMNVSTLELGDSALYLCASSWTANTEAFFGQGTRLTVV.

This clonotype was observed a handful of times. CDR3 DNA sequence: TGCGCCAGCAGCCAGTCCACCGGGGAGCTGTTTTTT. It specifies CASSQSTGELFF. V gene TRBV4-3 combines with J gene TRBJ2-2; D is unclear. The V gene lost 3 bases and the J gene lost 4 bases, with 3 bases spanning the gap. The germline V gene encodes CDR1 LGHNA and CDR2 YSLEER. The CDR3 covers 12 residues.

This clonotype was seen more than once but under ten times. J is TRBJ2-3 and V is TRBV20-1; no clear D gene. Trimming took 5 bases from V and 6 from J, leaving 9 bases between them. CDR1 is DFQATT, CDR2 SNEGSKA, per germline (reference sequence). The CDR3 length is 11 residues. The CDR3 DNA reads TGCAGTGCTGACGAACTGGATACGCAGTATTTT. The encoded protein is CSADELDTQYF.

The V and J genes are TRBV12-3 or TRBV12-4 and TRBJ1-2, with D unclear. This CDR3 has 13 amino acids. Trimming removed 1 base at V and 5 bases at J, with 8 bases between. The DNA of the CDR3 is TGTGCCAGCAGTTTAGGGCAGAGATATGGCTACACCTTC. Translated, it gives CASSLGQRYGYTF.

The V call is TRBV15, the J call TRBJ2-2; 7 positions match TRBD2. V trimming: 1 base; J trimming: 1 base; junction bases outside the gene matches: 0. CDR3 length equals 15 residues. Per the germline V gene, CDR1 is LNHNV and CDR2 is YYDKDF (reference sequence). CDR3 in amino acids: CATSRGGGNTGELFF. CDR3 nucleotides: TGTGCCACCAGCAGAGGCGGGGGGAACACCGGGGAGCTGTTTTTT.

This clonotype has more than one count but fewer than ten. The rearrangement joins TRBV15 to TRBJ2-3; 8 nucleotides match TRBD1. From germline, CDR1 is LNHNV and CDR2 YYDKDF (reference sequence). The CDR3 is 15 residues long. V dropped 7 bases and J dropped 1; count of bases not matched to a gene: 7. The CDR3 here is CATISDRGGTDTQYF. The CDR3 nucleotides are TGTGCCACCATCTCCGACAGGGGTGGCACAGATACGCAGTATTTT.

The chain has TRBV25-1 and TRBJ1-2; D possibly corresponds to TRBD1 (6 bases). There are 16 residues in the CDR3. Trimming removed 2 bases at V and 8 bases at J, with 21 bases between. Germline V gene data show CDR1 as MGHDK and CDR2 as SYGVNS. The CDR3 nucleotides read TGTGCCAGCAGTGAACTGCTTGTATTGGGGGCCGGAGGCTACACCTTC. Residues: CASSELLVLGAGGYTF.

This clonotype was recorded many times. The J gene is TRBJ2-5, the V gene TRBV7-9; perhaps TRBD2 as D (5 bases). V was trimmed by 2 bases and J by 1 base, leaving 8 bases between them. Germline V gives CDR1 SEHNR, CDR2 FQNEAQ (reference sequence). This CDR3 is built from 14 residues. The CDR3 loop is CASSLTRGQETQYF. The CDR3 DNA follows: TGTGCCAGCAGCTTAACTAGAGGCCAAGAGACCCAGTACTTC.

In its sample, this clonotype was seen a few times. For the CDR3, the DNA is TGTGCCACCAGTGGGGGACAGGGGCGCGACGAGCAGTACTTC. Its translation is CATSGGQGRDEQYF. The chain links TRBV24-1 to TRBJ2-7, with TRBD1 matching 10 bases. This CDR3 contains 14 residues. The germline V gene has CDR1 KGHDR and CDR2 SFDVKD. V shed 5 bases and J 5 bases; nucleotides not matched to a gene: 5.

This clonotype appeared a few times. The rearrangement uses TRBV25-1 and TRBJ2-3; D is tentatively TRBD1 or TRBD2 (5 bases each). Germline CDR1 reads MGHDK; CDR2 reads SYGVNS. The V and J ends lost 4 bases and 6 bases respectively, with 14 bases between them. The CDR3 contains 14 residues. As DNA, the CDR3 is TGTGCCAGCAGTGGGGGACCTGTGTGGGATACGCAGTATTTT. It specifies CASSGGPVWDTQYF.

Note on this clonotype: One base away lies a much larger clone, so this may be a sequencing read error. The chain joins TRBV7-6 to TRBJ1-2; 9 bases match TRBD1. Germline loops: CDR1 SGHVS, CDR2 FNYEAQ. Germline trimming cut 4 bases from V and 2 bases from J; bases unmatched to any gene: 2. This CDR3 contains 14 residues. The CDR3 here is CASSSGQGNYGYTF. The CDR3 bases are TGTGCCAGCAGCTCCGGACAGGGGAACTATGGCTACACCTTC.

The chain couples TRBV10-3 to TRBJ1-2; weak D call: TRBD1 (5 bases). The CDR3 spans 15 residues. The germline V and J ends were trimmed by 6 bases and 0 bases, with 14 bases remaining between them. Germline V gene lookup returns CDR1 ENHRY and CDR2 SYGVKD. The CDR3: CAIRELTATNYGYTF. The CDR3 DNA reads TGTGCCATCAGGGAACTGACAGCTACTAACTATGGCTACACCTTC.

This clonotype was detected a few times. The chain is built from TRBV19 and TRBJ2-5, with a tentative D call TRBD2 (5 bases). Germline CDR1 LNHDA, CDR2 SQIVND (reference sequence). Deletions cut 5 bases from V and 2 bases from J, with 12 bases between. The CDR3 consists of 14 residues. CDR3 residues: CASSPPDSQETQYF. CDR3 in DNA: TGTGCCAGTAGTCCCCCGGACTCACAAGAGACCCAGTACTTC. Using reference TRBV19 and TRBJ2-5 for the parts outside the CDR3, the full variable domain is DGGITQSPKYLFRKEGQNVTLSCEQNLNHDAMYWYRQDPGQGLRLIYYSQIVNDFQKGDIAEGYSVSREKKESFPLTVTSAQKNPTAFYLCASSPPDSQETQYFGPGTRLLVL.

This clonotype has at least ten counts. Here the CDR3 DNA reads TGCAGCGTTGAATGGGCTGGCGATACCAAAGAGACCCAGTACTTC. Translating gives CSVEWAGDTKETQYF. The gene calls are TRBV29-1 and TRBJ2-5; D not certain. V lost 2 bases, J lost 3 bases, and 16 bases lay in between. The CDR3 totals 15 residues. Germline V gene data show CDR1 as SQVTM and CDR2 as ANQGSEA.

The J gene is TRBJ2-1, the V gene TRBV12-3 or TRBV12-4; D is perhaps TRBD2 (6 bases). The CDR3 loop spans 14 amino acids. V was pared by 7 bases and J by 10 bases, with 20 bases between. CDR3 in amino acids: CASNRDSLAREQFF. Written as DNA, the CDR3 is TGTGCCAGCAACCGGGACTCACTGGCAAGGGAGCAGTTCTTC.

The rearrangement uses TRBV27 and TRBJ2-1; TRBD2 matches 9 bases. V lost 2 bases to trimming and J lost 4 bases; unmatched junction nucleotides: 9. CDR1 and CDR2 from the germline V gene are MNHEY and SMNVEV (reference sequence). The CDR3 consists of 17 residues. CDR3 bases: TGTGCCAGCAGTTTACGCCCCGCGGGGGGGCTATACAATGAGCAGTTCTTC. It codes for CASSLRPAGGLYNEQFF.

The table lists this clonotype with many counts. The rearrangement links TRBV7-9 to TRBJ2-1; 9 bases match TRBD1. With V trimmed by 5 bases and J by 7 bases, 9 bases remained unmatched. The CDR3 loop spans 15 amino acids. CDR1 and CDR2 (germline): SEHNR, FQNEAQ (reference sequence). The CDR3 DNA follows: TGTGCCAGCAGCCACGCTGGACAGGGGTGGAATGAGCAGTTCTTC. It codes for CASSHAGQGWNEQFF.

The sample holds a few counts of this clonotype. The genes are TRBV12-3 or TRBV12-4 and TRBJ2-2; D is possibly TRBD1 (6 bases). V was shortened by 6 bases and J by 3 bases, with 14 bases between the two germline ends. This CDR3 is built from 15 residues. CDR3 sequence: CASRITGSYTGELFF. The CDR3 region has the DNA TGTGCCAGCAGAATAACAGGGTCATACACCGGGGAGCTGTTTTTT.

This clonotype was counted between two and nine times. The chain's CDR3 is CASSPPDGVTEAFF. The CDR3 region has the DNA TGCGCCAGCAGCCCCCCAGACGGAGTAACTGAAGCTTTCTTT. This chain uses TRBV5-1 with TRBJ1-1; no definite D call. The CDR3 has 14 amino acids. Germline-derived CDR1 and CDR2 are SGHRS and YFSETQ. Trimming took 4 bases from V and 5 from J, leaving 15 bases between them.

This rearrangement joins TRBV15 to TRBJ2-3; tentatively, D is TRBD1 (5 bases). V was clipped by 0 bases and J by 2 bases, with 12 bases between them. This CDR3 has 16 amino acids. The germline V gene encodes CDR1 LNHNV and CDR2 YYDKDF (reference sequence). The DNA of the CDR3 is TGTGCCACCAGCAGAGATGGTAGGGGCCCCACAGATACGCAGTATTTT. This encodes CATSRDGRGPTDTQYF.

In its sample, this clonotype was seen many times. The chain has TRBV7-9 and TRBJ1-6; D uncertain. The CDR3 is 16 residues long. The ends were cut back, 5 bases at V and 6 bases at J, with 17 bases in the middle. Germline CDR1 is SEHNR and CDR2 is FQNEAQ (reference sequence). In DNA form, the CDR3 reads TGTGCCAGCAGCACTCCCCGGGCAGCGTTTAATTCACCCCTCCACTTT. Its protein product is CASSTPRAAFNSPLHF.